This T cell receptor beta chain was recorded in a study of T cell repertoires in cytomegalovirus infection. Looking at the study overall: Selection of CMV epitopes for the study included recently identified HLA-C-restricted and well-studied HLA-B-restricted ones. A matching HLA type, together with CMV infection, was signaled by public TCR beta signatures. Study-wide results and caveats: Carriers of CMV and the relevant HLA type were discriminated by public TCR beta frequency. Ex vivo, HLA-C-restricted CMV-specific TCR beta clonotypes prevailed over the rest of the response.

About this clonotype itself: Its cognate antigen is unknown.

Germline CDR1 reads MNHGY; CDR2 reads SAAAGT. V lost 2 bases, J lost 9 bases, and 5 bases stayed unmatched. The CDR3 length is 13 residues. From the reads, TCRdb called clonotypes with MiXCR, one entry per CDR3 protein. The sample has fewer than 1,000,000 distinct CDR3 sequences, around a third seen once. The clonotype comes from a human donor in good health (CMV status not recorded). Some clones in this sample may be carry-over from other donors' samples. Sequencing used cultured CD8+ T cells from PBMCs, obtained from culture after CMV antigen stimulation. The V and J genes are TRBV6-8 and TRBJ2-3; 7 bases are a match to TRBD2. CDR3 bases: TGTGCCAGCAGTTACGCGGGAGAGGGGACGCAGTATTTT. This gives the protein CASSYAGEGTQYF.